A single sample gave rise to the 30 T cell receptor beta chains below, sequenced in a study of Tregs in tolerant kidney transplant recipients. Sequencing was performed with immunoSEQ multiplex PCR; in TCRdb, only in-frame clones are kept and a portion is missing. The top ten clones hold roughly 1.7% of a sample with tens of thousands of clones, approximately 94% of them seen once. Related graft donors supplied nonmyeloablative bone marrow transplants, and mixed chimerism was transient. The sample was CD4+ T cells from blood (PBMCs), taken 12 months after the transplant. These TCRs come from a human patient who received a combined kidney and bone marrow transplant. Some T cells may originate from the graft donor.

The V and J genes are TRBV6-6 and TRBJ2-1; D is undetermined. CDR1 is MNHNY and CDR2 is SVGAGI in the germline V gene (reference sequence). Trimming removed 1 base at V and 8 bases at J, with 6 bases between. There are 12 residues in the CDR3. The CDR3 is CASSYLRDEQFF. CDR3 in DNA: TGTGCCAGCAGTTACTTGCGCGATGAGCAGTTCTTC.

The chain joins TRBV18 to TRBJ2-7, with 9 bases lining up with TRBD1. CDR3 length: 14 amino acids. With V trimmed by 6 bases and J by 2 bases, 5 bases remained unmatched. Germline V lookup: CDR1 KGHSH, CDR2 LQKENI. The chain's CDR3 is CASSPGTGPYEQYF. The DNA of the CDR3 is TGTGCCAGCTCGCCTGGGACAGGGCCCTACGAGCAGTACTTC.

The chain carries TRBV5-4 and TRBJ2-1; no clear D. The CDR3 sequence is 13 residues long. Trimming removed 5 bases from V and 5 bases from J, with 11 bases in between. The germline CDR1 and CDR2 sequences are SGHNT and YYREEE (reference sequence). The CDR3 bases are TGTGCCAGCAGACAAGTAGCCGACAATGAGCAGTTCTTC. Its translation: CASRQVADNEQFF.

The rearrangement links TRBV30 to TRBJ2-7, with 10 bases fitting TRBD1. CDR1 is GTSNPN, CDR2 SVGIG, per germline (reference sequence). CDR3 length equals 13 residues. The junction had 4 bases not matched to a gene; V was cut back by 5 bases and J by 3 bases. The CDR3 DNA reads TGTGCCTGGGCCCGGGACAGGGGCTACGAGCAGTACTTC. Translation: CAWARDRGYEQYF.

The V gene is TRBV5-4, the J gene TRBJ2-2, with D unresolved. This CDR3 is 14 amino acids long. V gave up 3 bases and J gave up 1 base, with 7 bases separating them. CDR1 is SGHNT, CDR2 YYREEE, per germline (reference sequence). CDR3 coding DNA: TGTGCCAGCAGCTGGGCAATGAACACCGGGGAGCTGTTTTTT. This codes for CASSWAMNTGELFF.

The V gene is TRBV18, the J gene TRBJ2-3; weak D call: TRBD2 (6 bases). The CDR3 totals 18 residues. Deletions cut 3 bases from V and 1 base from J, with 20 bases between. Looked up from germline, CDR1 is KGHSH and CDR2 is LQKENI. As DNA, the CDR3 is TGTGCCAGCTCACCTTGGGGCCGGGAGCCCTTCGGCACAGATACGCAGTATTTT. It encodes CASSPWGREPFGTDTQYF.

The rearrangement links TRBV5-1 to TRBJ2-5; 13 bases are shared with TRBD2. Germline trimming cut 4 bases from V and 5 bases from J; bases unmatched to any gene: 5. Per germline, CDR1 SGHRS and CDR2 YFSETQ. CDR3 size: 15 residues. The CDR3 region is CASSVTSGRVETQYF. CDR3 nucleotides: TGCGCCAGCAGCGTCACTAGCGGGAGGGTCGAGACCCAGTACTTC.

The V gene is TRBV19, the J gene TRBJ2-5, with 8 bases lining up with TRBD1. There are 16 residues in the CDR3. The V and J ends lost 0 bases and 0 bases, in that order; junction bases with no gene match: 3. The germline V gene has CDR1 LNHDA and CDR2 SQIVND (reference sequence). The DNA for the CDR3 is TGTGCCAGTAGTATAGACGGGACAGGAAACCAAGAGACCCAGTACTTC. The encoded protein is CASSIDGTGNQETQYF.

This clone was detected only once. The genes are TRBV4-1 and TRBJ2-7, with D tentatively TRBD2 (6 bases). The CDR3 covers 15 residues. With 2 bases removed from V and 3 bases from J, the gap between germline ends came to 14 bases. The germline V gene has CDR1 MGHRA and CDR2 YSYEKL. CDR3 coding DNA: TGCGCCAGCAGCCAACTGACTAGGCTCAACTACGAGCAGTACTTC. It specifies CASSQLTRLNYEQYF.

J is TRBJ2-3 and V is TRBV11-3; the D is unclear. Germline V gene sequence: CDR1 SGHNT, CDR2 YENEEA. The germline V and J ends were trimmed by 1 base and 3 bases, with 14 bases remaining between them. The CDR3 runs to 16 residues. The chain's CDR3 is CASSLAAPSVTDTQYF. The CDR3 DNA reads as TGTGCCAGCAGCTTAGCCGCACCTTCAGTAACAGATACGCAGTATTTT. Using reference TRBV11-3 and TRBJ2-3 for the parts outside the CDR3, the full variable domain is EAGVVQSPRYKIIEKKQPVAFWCNPISGHNTLYWYLQNLGQGPELLIRYENEEAVDDSQLPKDRFSAERLKGVDSTLKIQPAELGDSAVYLCASSLAAPSVTDTQYFGPGTRLTVL.

The chain employs TRBV10-3 and TRBJ1-4; 10 nucleotides align to TRBD1. CDR1 and CDR2 from the germline V gene are ENHRY and SYGVKD. The CDR3 length is 14 residues. With 6 bases clipped from V and 4 bases from J, the junction kept 2 bases outside the gene matches. The CDR3 nucleotides are TGTGCCATCAGCCGGGACAGGGGTAATGAAAAACTGTTTTTT. Translating gives CAISRDRGNEKLFF.

This chain links TRBV7-6 with TRBJ2-7, with a tentative D call TRBD2 (6 bases). This CDR3 is 15 amino acids long. The germline V gene has CDR1 SGHVS and CDR2 FNYEAQ. V was cut by 6 bases and J by 0 bases, with 15 bases left in between. CDR3 region: CASSSLPAGSYEQYF. The CDR3 DNA follows: TGTGCCAGCAGTAGCCTACCAGCGGGCTCCTACGAGCAGTACTTC.

The rearrangement links TRBV5-4 to TRBJ1-1; 9 positions agree with TRBD1. Trimming at V came to 0 bases and at J to 10 bases, leaving 7 bases not matched to a gene. The germline V gene has CDR1 SGHNT and CDR2 YYREEE (reference sequence). This CDR3 comprises 14 residues. CDR3 in amino acids: CASSLGTGEHRAFF. As DNA, the CDR3 is TGTGCCAGCAGCTTGGGGACAGGGGAGCATAGAGCTTTCTTT.

V usage is TRBV19 and J usage is TRBJ1-4; 8 positions match TRBD1. The CDR3 totals 14 residues. CDR1 and CDR2 (germline): LNHDA, SQIVND (reference sequence). Trimming cost V 5 bases and J 6 bases; bases outside gene matches: 5. The CDR3 here is CASSWDRPDEKLFF. CDR3 coding DNA: TGTGCCAGTAGTTGGGACAGGCCAGATGAAAAACTGTTTTTT.

The chain employs TRBV29-1 and TRBJ1-5; D is perhaps TRBD1 (5 bases). The CDR3 sequence is 13 residues long. The germline gives CDR1 SQVTM, CDR2 ANQGSEA. The ends were cut back, 6 bases at V and 5 bases at J, with 14 bases in the middle. CDR3 DNA: TGCAGCGTGGGGCGTAGCCGCGATCAGCCCCAGCATTTT. Translation gives CSVGRSRDQPQHF.

V and J are TRBV4-2 and TRBJ1-1, with D perhaps matching TRBD1 (5 bases). Germline-derived CDR1 and CDR2 are LGHNA and YNFKEQ. There are 16 residues in the CDR3. V was shortened by 1 base and J by 2 bases, with 14 bases between the two germline ends. CDR3 DNA: TGTGCCAGCAGCCAAGCGTTGGGGCAGGGCAACACTGAAGCTTTCTTT. Translated: CASSQALGQGNTEAFF.

V and J are TRBV7-9 and TRBJ1-2; 7 bases map to TRBD1. This CDR3 is built from 14 residues. The V gene's germline CDR1 is SEHNR and CDR2 FQNEAQ (reference sequence). Trimming at V came to 6 bases and at J to 6 bases, leaving 10 bases not matched to a gene. The CDR3 nucleotides are TGTGCCAGCAGGAACCAAGGGGGCGTCGATGGCTACACCTTC. Amino acid sequence: CASRNQGGVDGYTF.

Comment on this clone: Other DNA sequences within the sample encode an identical CDR3. The chain links TRBV30 to TRBJ1-6; a possible D gene is TRBD1 (5 bases). V lost 0 bases and J 7 bases, leaving 13 bases between the germline ends. Germline CDR1 is GTSNPN and CDR2 is SVGIG (reference sequence). This CDR3 contains 15 residues. Here the CDR3 reads CAWSVKRQSNSPLHF. As DNA, the CDR3 is TGTGCCTGGAGTGTAAAGCGACAGTCAAATTCACCCCTCCACTTT.

The CDR3 DNA follows: TGTGCCAGCAGTTTATCGACAGATTGGAACTTGCAGTACTTC. Translation: CASSLSTDWNLQYF. The chain is built from TRBV27 and TRBJ2-7; a possible D gene is TRBD1 (5 bases). Trimming removed 0 bases at V and 9 bases at J, with 15 bases between. The CDR3 is 14 amino acids. Germline CDR1 is MNHEY and CDR2 is SMNVEV (reference sequence).

The V and J genes are TRBV28 and TRBJ1-1; D is perhaps TRBD1 (5 bases). The CDR3 runs 14 residues. The germline CDR1 and CDR2 sequences are MDHEN and SYDVKM. Between the trimmed V and J ends, which lost 7 bases and 3 bases, there was a span of 15 bases. The CDR3 spells CASTGGGRDTEAFF. DNA of the CDR3: TGTGCCAGCACCGGGGGGGGTCGTGACACTGAAGCTTTCTTT.

The rearrangement uses TRBV7-9 and TRBJ2-4, with D possibly TRBD1 on 5 matching bases. The CDR3 contains 16 residues. Germline lookup yields CDR1 SEHNR and CDR2 FQNEAQ (reference sequence). V was clipped by 0 bases and J by 0 bases, with 9 bases between them. The CDR3 DNA reads TGTGCCAGCAGCTTAGCCGACAGAATAGCCAAAAACATTCAGTACTTC. Translating gives CASSLADRIAKNIQYF. Complete variable domain (other parts from reference TRBV7-9 and TRBJ2-4): DTGVSQNPRHKITKRGQNVTFRCDPISEHNRLYWYRQTLGQGPEFLTYFQNEAQLEKSRLLSDRFSAERPKGSFSTLEIQRTEQGDSAMYLCASSLADRIAKNIQYFGAGTRLSVL.

V usage is TRBV6-8 and J usage is TRBJ2-7; 9 bases align to TRBD2. The CDR3 runs 18 residues. Germline trimming cut 2 bases from V and 5 bases from J; bases unmatched to any gene: 16. Germline V gene sequence: CDR1 MNHGY, CDR2 SAAAGT. DNA for the CDR3: TGTGCCAGCAGTTACACTCATACCTGGACTAGCGAAAGGAACGAGCAGTACTTC. Translation gives CASSYTHTWTSERNEQYF.

This chain links TRBV19 with TRBJ2-5; D may be TRBD1 (6 bases). Deletions cut 4 bases from V and 2 bases from J, with 8 bases between. This CDR3 is built from 13 residues. Germline V gene data show CDR1 as LNHDA and CDR2 as SQIVND (reference sequence). DNA of the CDR3: TGTGCCAGTAGTAAGGACAGACAAGAGACCCAGTACTTC. Its protein product is CASSKDRQETQYF. The whole variable domain, remainder taken from reference TRBV19 and TRBJ2-5, is DGGITQSPKYLFRKEGQNVTLSCEQNLNHDAMYWYRQDPGQGLRLIYYSQIVNDFQKGDIAEGYSVSREKKESFPLTVTSAQKNPTAFYLCASSKDRQETQYFGPGTRLLVL.

The J gene is TRBJ2-1, the V gene TRBV11-3; 10 nucleotides agree with TRBD1. This CDR3 has 16 amino acids. With V trimmed by 5 bases and J by 3 bases, 7 bases remained unmatched. Germline CDR1 is SGHNT and CDR2 is YENEEA. The CDR3 DNA reads as TGTGCCAGCAGCCGCCGGGGACAGGGGTTCTACAATGAGCAGTTCTTC. It codes for CASSRRGQGFYNEQFF.

This chain joins TRBV6-5 and TRBJ2-1; D uncertain. CDR1 and CDR2 (germline): MNHEY, SVGAGI. With 5 bases removed from V and 1 base from J, the gap between germline ends came to 12 bases. The CDR3 covers 15 residues. CDR3 amino acids: CASSQSPGSYNEQFF. CDR3 DNA sequence: TGTGCCAGCAGTCAATCCCCAGGATCCTACAATGAGCAGTTCTTC.

Only one count was recorded for this clone. The chain is built from TRBV10-3 and TRBJ1-5, with unresolved D. The CDR3 contains 15 residues. Trimming pared 2 bases from V and 8 bases from J, leaving 16 bases between. From germline, CDR1 is ENHRY and CDR2 SYGVKD. The CDR3 DNA reads TGTGCCATCAGTGAGGCAGGAACGTCCTTTAAGCCCCAGCATTTT. Its translation is CAISEAGTSFKPQHF.

The V gene is TRBV28, the J gene TRBJ1-1; tentative D call: TRBD1 (6 bases). Germline CDR1 reads MDHEN; CDR2 reads SYDVKM. This CDR3 region has 15 residues. V was cut by 2 bases and J by 3 bases, with 13 bases left in between. CDR3 in amino acids: CASSLAGAGDTEAFF. The CDR3 DNA reads TGTGCCAGCAGTTTAGCGGGGGCGGGTGACACTGAAGCTTTCTTT.

V usage is TRBV5-1 and J usage is TRBJ2-1; TRBD1 agrees at 7 bases. J was trimmed by 3 bases and V by 4 bases; bases with no gene match: 7. Per germline, CDR1 SGHRS and CDR2 YFSETQ. The CDR3 sequence is 15 residues long. The CDR3 nucleotides read TGCGCCAGCAGCCGGGACAGTCCCCACTACAATGAGCAGTTCTTC. It codes for CASSRDSPHYNEQFF.

The rearrangement uses TRBV5-1 and TRBJ2-7, with 8 bases aligning to TRBD1. Germline CDR1 is SGHRS and CDR2 is YFSETQ. The trim removed 0 bases at V and 7 bases at J, leaving 9 bases unmatched. The CDR3 extends over 15 amino acids. The CDR3 bases are TGCGCCAGCAGCTTGGATACGACAGGGGTGGGGGAGCAGTACTTC. It codes for CASSLDTTGVGEQYF.

The chain is built from TRBV18 and TRBJ2-7; 9 nucleotides align to TRBD2. Germline V gene lookup returns CDR1 KGHSH and CDR2 LQKENI. The CDR3 extends over 15 amino acids. J gave up 1 base and V 2 bases, and 3 bases lay outside the gene matches. The chain's CDR3 is CASSPSGGTSYEQYF. The CDR3, as DNA: TGTGCCAGCTCACCAAGCGGGGGGACGTCCTACGAGCAGTACTTC.